The entry below describes one T cell receptor (beta chain). Its antigen is currently unknown. These data come from a study of T cell responses to AZD1222 COVID-19 vaccine. Sequencing used immunoSEQ multiplex PCR; TCRdb keeps in-frame clones, though not all of them. The profile shows approximately 120,000 clones, around 87% of them singletons. Losses at the gene ends were 1 base for V and 5 bases for J; bases not matched to a gene: 5. The CDR3 totals 16 residues. Germline V CDR1 and CDR2: KGHSH, LQKENI. Study-wide points: Spike was spanned by vaccine-associated CD4 TCRs, which were dominant at 160-218 and 743-854. Baseline serostatus was positive in only a handful of AZD1222 recipients. Targets within unmutated variant regions were reportedly found for nearly half of spike-specific TCRs.

This specimen consisted of peripheral blood, obtained 28 days after the second AZD1222 dose. The receptor was derived from an adult who received the AZD1222 COVID-19 vaccine. The chain combines TRBV18 with TRBJ1-5; 10 bases match TRBD1. CDR3 bases: TGTGCCAGCTCACCACGAATGGGACAGGGGTATCAGCCCCAGCATTTT. This codes for CASSPRMGQGYQPQHF. Drawing the rest from reference TRBV18 and TRBJ1-5, the complete variable domain is NAGVMQNPRHLVRRRGQEARLRCSPMKGHSHVYWYRQLPEEGLKFMVYLQKENIIDESGMPKERFSAEFPKEGPSILRIQQVVRGDSAAYFCASSPRMGQGYQPQHFGDGTRLSIL.